The 31 T cell receptor beta chains below all came from one sample that was sequenced in a study of radiotherapy plus CTLA-4 blockade in lung cancer. TCRdb's table, derived via immunoSEQ multiplex PCR, lists solely in-frame clones and lacks some. The sample lists roughly 110,000 clones, 70% to 90% occurring once. Sequenced material: peripheral blood, taken from a patient treated with radiotherapy plus ipilimumab. The receptor set was obtained from a human donor with non-small cell lung cancer that progressed on radiotherapy plus ipilimumab. Some clones in this sample may be carry-over from other donors' samples.

The V gene is TRBV5-1, the J gene TRBJ2-7, with D unresolved. Germline CDR1 SGHRS, CDR2 YFSETQ. The CDR3 totals 15 residues. V dropped 0 bases and J dropped 0 bases, with 10 bases sitting between them. In DNA, the CDR3 is TGCGCCAGCAGCTTGGGGCCACTCAGCTCCTACGAGCAGTACTTC. Its protein is CASSLGPLSSYEQYF.

V is TRBV6-1 and J is TRBJ1-6, with 8 bases lining up with TRBD1. The V gene's germline CDR1 is MNHNS and CDR2 SASEGT. CDR3 length: 20 amino acids. The trim removed 2 bases at V and 7 bases at J, leaving 19 bases unmatched. In DNA form, the CDR3 reads TGTGCCAGCAGTGAATGGGCGGTTTTGGCGGGACAGGCCTCCAATTCACCCCTCCACTTT. It codes for CASSEWAVLAGQASNSPLHF.

In its sample, this clone was seen a few times. V gene TRBV5-1 combines with J gene TRBJ2-3, with 7 bases fitting TRBD1. V gave up 3 bases and J gave up 1 base; unmatched junction bases: 2. The CDR3 consists of 14 residues. Germline assignment: CDR1 SGHRS and CDR2 YFSETQ. The CDR3 loop is CASSSGQGTDTQYF. DNA for the CDR3: TGCGCCAGCAGCTCCGGACAGGGCACAGATACGCAGTATTTT.

This chain joins TRBV11-1 and TRBJ2-1, with 9 bases lining up with TRBD1. The junction had 9 bases not matched to a gene; V was cut back by 2 bases and J by 7 bases. Germline assignment: CDR1 SGHAT and CDR2 FQDESV (reference sequence). The CDR3 runs 16 residues. This CDR3 is CASSLNPGTGRNEQFF. CDR3 nucleotide sequence: TGTGCCAGCAGCTTAAATCCAGGGACAGGGCGTAATGAGCAGTTCTTC.

The gene calls are TRBV30 and TRBJ1-5; D is unresolved. Looked up from germline, CDR1 is GTSNPN and CDR2 is SVGIG (reference sequence). This CDR3 has 15 amino acids. V shed 3 bases and J shed 4 bases, with 16 bases lying between them. CDR3 bases: TGTGCCTGGAGCCTCCGGCCGGTTCGGAATCAGCCCCAGCATTTT. Translating it yields CAWSLRPVRNQPQHF.

J is TRBJ2-1 and V is TRBV4-3; 8 nucleotides align to TRBD2. Trimming at V came to 4 bases and at J to 4 bases, leaving 9 bases not matched to a gene. The CDR3 is 16 amino acids. Germline lookup yields CDR1 LGHNA and CDR2 YSLEER. The CDR3 loop is CASSPSQRGLYNEQFF. CDR3 coding DNA: TGCGCCAGCAGCCCCTCCCAGCGGGGGTTATACAATGAGCAGTTCTTC.

CDR3 sequence reads: CASSLEPARGVLSSYNEQFF. Written as DNA, the CDR3 is TGTGCCAGCAGCTTAGAACCAGCCAGAGGAGTGTTGAGCTCCTACAATGAGCAGTTCTTC. V usage is TRBV7-6 and J usage is TRBJ2-1; D unclear. The germline CDR1 and CDR2 sequences are SGHVS and FNYEAQ. V gave up 1 base and J gave up 0 bases, with 22 bases separating them. The CDR3 loop spans 20 amino acids.

This chain connects TRBV15 to TRBJ1-4, with a tentative D call TRBD1 (6 bases). The CDR3 is 15 amino acids. Germline V CDR1 and CDR2: LNHNV, YYDKDF (reference sequence). Trimming left V 5 bases short and J 1 base short, with 11 bases between. Written as DNA, the CDR3 is TGTGCCACCAGCGGCTACAGGGTAACTAATGAAAAACTGTTTTTT. Its protein product is CATSGYRVTNEKLFF.

The V and J genes are TRBV4-1 and TRBJ2-7, with D unclear. The CDR3 has 16 amino acids. The germline gives CDR1 MGHRA, CDR2 YSYEKL. The V and J ends lost 2 bases and 0 bases respectively, with 14 bases between them. The CDR3 DNA reads TGCGCCAGCAGCCAATTATGGGTTTCGAGCTCCTACGAGCAGTACTTC. Translation: CASSQLWVSSSYEQYF.

The rearrangement uses TRBV2 and TRBJ1-2, with TRBD1 identical over 9 bases. This CDR3 has 14 amino acids. The V and J ends lost 7 bases and 4 bases, in that order; junction bases with no gene match: 7. Germline CDR1 SNHLY, CDR2 FYNNEI. CDR3 in amino acids: CASIRTGEIYGYTF. Written as DNA, the CDR3 is TGTGCCAGCATTCGGACAGGGGAAATCTATGGCTACACCTTC.

The chain has TRBV7-3 and TRBJ1-6; 7 bases agree with TRBD1. CDR3 length: 16 residues. V shed 4 bases and J 7 bases; nucleotides not matched to a gene: 10. Germline values: CDR1 SGHTA, CDR2 FQGTGA. CDR3 DNA sequence: TGTGCCAGCAGCTCCCAGCCTCAGGGGGGGAATTCACCCCTCCACTTT. Amino acid sequence: CASSSQPQGGNSPLHF.

The rearrangement joins TRBV7-2 to TRBJ1-6, with D unclear. The V gene lost 2 bases and the J gene lost 11 bases, with 10 bases spanning the gap. Germline V gene data show CDR1 as SGHTA and CDR2 as FQGNSA. The CDR3 totals 13 residues. CDR3 residues: CASSLSFGPPLHF. In DNA form, the CDR3 reads TGTGCCAGCAGCTTAAGTTTTGGACCACCCCTCCACTTT.

The rearrangement uses TRBV19 and TRBJ2-5; 10 bases agree with TRBD2. Germline V gives CDR1 LNHDA, CDR2 SQIVND (reference sequence). The V segment lost 10 bases and the J segment 5 bases; nucleotides outside the gene matches: 7. This CDR3 has 13 residues. In nucleotides, the CDR3 is TGTGCCACCGCGGGACTAGCGAGGGAGACCCAGTACTTC. Protein: CATAGLARETQYF.

The J gene is TRBJ1-4, the V gene TRBV27; no definite D call. This CDR3 spans 13 amino acids. The germline V and J ends were trimmed by 5 bases and 11 bases, with 15 bases remaining between them. Germline-derived CDR1 and CDR2 are MNHEY and SMNVEV (reference sequence). The CDR3 sequence is CASSPTKFAKLFF. CDR3 DNA: TGTGCCAGCAGTCCGACGAAGTTTGCGAAACTGTTTTTT.

Worth noting for this clone: Other DNA sequences in the same sample also yield this CDR3. The chain links TRBV18 to TRBJ2-1; D unclear. The CDR3 loop spans 14 amino acids. The V and J ends lost 0 bases and 5 bases respectively, with 8 bases between them. The germline gives CDR1 KGHSH, CDR2 LQKENI. As DNA, the CDR3 is TGTGCCAGCTCACCACCGGTTGGAAACAATGAGCAGTTCTTC. Its protein is CASSPPVGNNEQFF.

The chain uses TRBV19 and TRBJ1-4; D possibly corresponds to TRBD1 (6 bases). The CDR3 contains 15 residues. Looked up from germline, CDR1 is LNHDA and CDR2 is SQIVND (reference sequence). Trimming left V 5 bases short and J 10 bases short, with 20 bases between. CDR3 sequence reads: CASSRPSGHPGKLFF. In DNA form, the CDR3 reads TGTGCCAGTAGTCGCCCGTCGGGACATCCCGGAAAACTGTTTTTT.

There are a few counts of this clone. The chain combines TRBV18 with TRBJ2-1; 9 bases are a match to TRBD2. This CDR3 has 16 residues. Germline V gives CDR1 KGHSH, CDR2 LQKENI. The ends lost 2 bases at V and 9 bases at J; junction bases unmatched: 11. Here the CDR3 DNA reads TGTGCCAGCTCACCAGATTTTGCGGGGGGGCTTGCTGAGCAGTTCTTC. Amino acids: CASSPDFAGGLAEQFF. Full variable domain (outside the CDR3, taken from reference TRBV18 and TRBJ2-1): NAGVMQNPRHLVRRRGQEARLRCSPMKGHSHVYWYRQLPEEGLKFMVYLQKENIIDESGMPKERFSAEFPKEGPSILRIQQVVRGDSAAYFCASSPDFAGGLAEQFFGPGTRLTVL.

This chain uses TRBV6-1 with TRBJ1-2; 8 bases match TRBD1. Germline CDR1 and CDR2: MNHNS and SASEGT. Unmatched junction bases numbered 5, after V lost 3 bases and J lost 8 bases. This CDR3 contains 13 residues. CDR3 residues: CASSETGDEGYTF. CDR3 coding DNA: TGTGCCAGCAGTGAGACAGGGGACGAGGGCTACACCTTC.

The V and J genes are TRBV7-6 and TRBJ2-2; 16 bases line up with TRBD2. The CDR3 consists of 18 residues. The V gene's germline CDR1 is SGHVS and CDR2 FNYEAQ. V gave up 4 bases and J gave up 5 bases; unmatched junction bases: 7. This CDR3 is CASSSTGTSGGATGELFF. The CDR3 DNA is TGTGCCAGCAGCTCAACCGGGACTAGCGGGGGGGCAACCGGGGAGCTGTTTTTT.

The chain uses TRBV10-3 and TRBJ2-5, with TRBD1 identical over 7 bases. Germline CDR1 and CDR2: ENHRY and SYGVKD. The CDR3 has 14 residues. V dropped 5 bases and J dropped 2; count of bases not matched to a gene: 5. The CDR3 reads CAISKDRAQETQYF. The CDR3 DNA is TGTGCCATCAGTAAAGACAGGGCACAAGAGACCCAGTACTTC.

This clone was observed a single time. The chain uses TRBV5-1 and TRBJ2-5; D tentatively reads TRBD1 or TRBD2 (5 bases each). The V gene lost 2 bases and the J gene lost 5 bases, with 13 bases spanning the gap. Germline V gene sequence: CDR1 SGHRS, CDR2 YFSETQ. This CDR3 spans 14 amino acids. This CDR3 is CASSLEGRQETQYF. The CDR3 DNA reads TGCGCCAGCAGCTTAGAGGGGCGTCAGGAGACCCAGTACTTC.

This clone was seen a single time. This chain connects TRBV6-1 to TRBJ1-5; TRBD1 matches 7 bases. This CDR3 region has 17 residues. Germline values: CDR1 MNHNS, CDR2 SASEGT. With 2 bases clipped from V and 4 bases from J, the junction kept 11 bases outside the gene matches. The CDR3 sequence is CASSERVRTGSNQPQHF. CDR3 DNA: TGTGCCAGCAGTGAAAGGGTGAGGACAGGTTCGAATCAGCCCCAGCATTTT.

The chain has TRBV7-6 and TRBJ2-7; 8 bases agree with TRBD2. Losses at the gene ends were 5 bases for V and 3 bases for J; bases not matched to a gene: 9. This CDR3 contains 15 residues. Germline CDR1 reads SGHVS; CDR2 reads FNYEAQ. CDR3 coding DNA: TGTGCCAGCAGCCCATCGGGCGCGGGGGGCTACGAGCAGTACTTC. This codes for CASSPSGAGGYEQYF.

The chain carries TRBV6-5 and TRBJ1-1; no reliable D call. CDR1 and CDR2 from the germline V gene are MNHEY and SVGAGI. V was cut by 0 bases and J by 1 base, with 12 bases left in between. This CDR3 contains 16 residues. The DNA of the CDR3 is TGTGCCAGCAGTTACTCGTTCGGAATTCCGAACACTGAAGCTTTCTTT. Protein: CASSYSFGIPNTEAFF.

The chain carries TRBV30 and TRBJ1-1, with TRBD1 matching over 7 bases. The CDR3 contains 13 residues. The germline gives CDR1 GTSNPN, CDR2 SVGIG (reference sequence). V shed 5 bases and J 0 bases; nucleotides not matched to a gene: 3. CDR3 region: CAWDRVMNTEAFF. As DNA, the CDR3 is TGTGCCTGGGACAGGGTGATGAACACTGAAGCTTTCTTT.

V usage is TRBV7-2 and J usage is TRBJ1-4; D gene ambiguous. The CDR3 contains 16 residues. Germline assignment: CDR1 SGHTA and CDR2 FQGNSA. Trimming removed 2 bases at V and 3 bases at J, with 13 bases between. The CDR3 DNA reads TGTGCCAGCAGCTTAAGGGCCCGGAGTGCTAATGAAAAACTGTTTTTT. Encoded protein: CASSLRARSANEKLFF.

V is TRBV25-1 and J is TRBJ2-5, with D tentatively TRBD1 (6 bases). With 7 bases removed from V and 5 bases from J, the gap between germline ends came to 14 bases. CDR3 length equals 13 residues. The V gene's germline CDR1 is MGHDK and CDR2 SYGVNS. The CDR3 region is CASTHRVGETQYF. CDR3 DNA sequence: TGTGCCAGCACCCACAGGGTTGGGGAGACCCAGTACTTC.

This sequence joins TRBV2 and TRBJ2-3; D remains ambiguous. Trimming shortened V by 4 bases and J by 4 bases, and 12 bases separated the two germline ends. The CDR3 consists of 14 residues. Germline CDR1 is SNHLY and CDR2 is FYNNEI. In DNA, the CDR3 is TGTGCCAGCAGTGTAGTCCAAAGCGCAGATACGCAGTATTTT. Its protein product is CASSVVQSADTQYF.

This chain uses TRBV7-9 with TRBJ2-3; D ambiguous. Trimming took off 5 bases at V and 0 bases at J, with 12 bases between the two ends. Germline V gene sequence: CDR1 SEHNR, CDR2 FQNEAQ (reference sequence). The CDR3 totals 15 residues. The CDR3 bases are TGTGCCAGCAGCCCCAGGTTAACTAGCACAGATACGCAGTATTTT. This sequence encodes CASSPRLTSTDTQYF.

V is TRBV7-2 and J is TRBJ1-2, with D uncertain. The V and J ends lost 5 bases and 1 base respectively, with 14 bases between them. Germline V gene sequence: CDR1 SGHTA, CDR2 FQGNSA. The CDR3 is 15 amino acids. The CDR3 protein is CASSPQGLINYGYTF. The CDR3 DNA reads as TGTGCCAGCAGCCCTCAAGGACTGATTAACTATGGCTACACCTTC.

The V call is TRBV2, the J call TRBJ1-1, with 7 positions matching TRBD1. V gave up 6 bases and J gave up 3 bases; unmatched junction bases: 10. There are 15 residues in the CDR3. From germline, CDR1 is SNHLY and CDR2 FYNNEI. The CDR3 sequence is CASRARQGRDTEAFF. CDR3 nucleotide sequence: TGTGCCAGCAGGGCCCGACAGGGTCGGGACACTGAAGCTTTCTTT.